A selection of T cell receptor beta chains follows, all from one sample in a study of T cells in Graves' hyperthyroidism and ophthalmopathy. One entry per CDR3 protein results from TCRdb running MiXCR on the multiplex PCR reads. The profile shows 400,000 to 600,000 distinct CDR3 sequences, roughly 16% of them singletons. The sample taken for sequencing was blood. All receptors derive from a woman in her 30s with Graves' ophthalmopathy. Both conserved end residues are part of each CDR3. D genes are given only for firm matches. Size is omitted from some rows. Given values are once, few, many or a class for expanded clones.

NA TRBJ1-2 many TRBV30 TGTGCCTGGAGTGTCGAGGCAGGCCCAAATTTCTATGGCTACACCTTC CAWSVEAGPNFYGYTF
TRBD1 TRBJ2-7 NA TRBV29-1 TGCAGCGTTTCAGGGGGCGAATCCTACGAGCAGTACTTC CSVSGGESYEQYF
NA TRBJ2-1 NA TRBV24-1 TGTGCCACCAGTGATTCCTTAGGTGGGAGTGATGAGCAGTTCTTC CATSDSLGGSDEQFF
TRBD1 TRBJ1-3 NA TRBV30 TGTGCCTGGAGTACAGGGGACGGAAACACCATATATTTT CAWSTGDGNTIYF
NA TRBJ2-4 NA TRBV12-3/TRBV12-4 TGTGCCAGCAGTTTAAGATCAGGGGCAAACATTCAGTACTTC CASSLRSGANIQYF
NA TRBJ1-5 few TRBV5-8 TGTGCCAGCAGTACGGGTGGGGATAGCAATCAGCCCCAGCATTTT CASSTGGDSNQPQHF
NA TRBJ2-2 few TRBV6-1 TGTGCCAGCAGTGGTGCGGGACCGAACACCGGGGAGCTGTTTTTT CASSGAGPNTGELFF
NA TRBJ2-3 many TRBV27 TGTGCCAGCAGTTTACTTTCGCTACGGCCCGATACGCAGTATTTT CASSLLSLRPDTQYF
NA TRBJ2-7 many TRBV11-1 TGTGCCAGCAGCAGCGCATTAACCTTGGAGCAGTACTTC CASSSALTLEQYF
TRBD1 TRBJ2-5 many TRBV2 TGTGCCAGCAGGGGGACAGGGGACAGGGAGACCCAGTACTTC CASRGTGDRETQYF
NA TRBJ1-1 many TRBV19 TGTGCCAGTAGTCCCGACTTCAGGACTGAAGCTTTCTTT CASSPDFRTEAFF
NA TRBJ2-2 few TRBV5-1 TGCGCCAGCAGCTTGGATCGCAGGAACACCGGGGAGCTGTTTTTT CASSLDRRNTGELFF
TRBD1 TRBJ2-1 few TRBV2 TGTGCCAGCAGTTGGGACAGGGGGATCTACAATGAGCAGTTCTTC CASSWDRGIYNEQFF
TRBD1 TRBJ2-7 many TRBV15 TGTGCCACCAGCAGCGGGACAGGGTTTGAGCAGTACTTC CATSSGTGFEQYF
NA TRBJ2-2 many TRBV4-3 TGCGCCAGCAGCCAAGATCTAATCGACTCGGGGATCGCGAACACCGGGGAGCTGTTTTTT CASSQDLIDSGIANTGELFF
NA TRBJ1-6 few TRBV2 TGTGCCAGCACCAGAGCCAGCGGGTTCGAGGATTCACCCCTCCACTTT CASTRASGFEDSPLHF
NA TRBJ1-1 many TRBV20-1 TGCAGTGCTGGAAGGACAGCCAACACTGAAGCTTTCTTT CSAGRTANTEAFF
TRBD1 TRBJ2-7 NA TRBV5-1 TGCGCCAGCGGGACAGGGCAGAACGAGCAGTACTTC CASGTGQNEQYF
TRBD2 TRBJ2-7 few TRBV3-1 TGTGCCAGCAGCCCCGGGACTAGTCCCGAGCAGTACTTC CASSPGTSPEQYF
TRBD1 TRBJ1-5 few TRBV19 TGTGCCAGTAGTCGGGACAGGGTTTGGAATCAGCCCCAGCATTTT CASSRDRVWNQPQHF
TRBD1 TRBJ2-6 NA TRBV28 TGTGCCAGCAGGACAGGGTTCGTTGGGGCCAACGTCCTGACTTTC CASRTGFVGANVLTF
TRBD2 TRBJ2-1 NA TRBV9 TGTGCCAGCAGCTTGGGGGGGGAACCCTACAATGAGCAGTTCTTC CASSLGGEPYNEQFF
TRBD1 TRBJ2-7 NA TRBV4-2 TGTGCCAGCAGCCGAGGGACAGGGGGTGCGGGCTACGAGCAGTACTTC CASSRGTGGAGYEQYF
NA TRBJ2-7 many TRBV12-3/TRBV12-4 TGTGCCAGCAGTCGACTGGGCAGCTACGAGCAGTACTTC CASSRLGSYEQYF
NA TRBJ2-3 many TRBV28 TGTGCCAGCAGTTTGCAGGAGATAGATACGCAGTATTTT CASSLQEIDTQYF
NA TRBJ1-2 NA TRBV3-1 TGTGCCAGCTCACCACAGACTGACTATGGCTACACCTTC CASSPQTDYGYTF
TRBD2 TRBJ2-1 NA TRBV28 TGTGCCAGCAGTTCATTTACTAGCGGGAGGGCCTATGAGCAGTTCTTC CASSSFTSGRAYEQFF
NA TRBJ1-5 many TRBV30 TGTGCCTGGAGTGTACCGGGGGGCAATCAGCCCCAGCATTTT CAWSVPGGNQPQHF